The 24 T cell receptor beta chains listed next were all sequenced from one sample in a study of CD8 T cells in ankylosing spondylitis. TCRdb used MiXCR to reprocess the 5' RACE reads, holding one entry per CDR3 protein. Of roughly 40,000 distinct CDR3 sequences listed, 4% were seen once; the top ten hold under 4.5%. Sequencing was carried out using blood, either unsorted or a sorted T cell fraction (not recorded which). Source of these receptors: a female donor with ankylosing spondylitis or in good health (not recorded which).

This clonotype was recorded at least ten times. This sequence may be a read error, since a much larger clone differs from it by one base. V is TRBV9 and J is TRBJ2-5; D is possibly TRBD1 or TRBD2 (5 bases each). This CDR3 spans 14 amino acids. From germline, CDR1 is SGDLS and CDR2 YYNGEE. Trimming left V 0 bases short and J 11 bases short, with 17 bases between. The CDR3 DNA reads as TGTGCCAGCAGCGTAGCGTCGAGTGGGGGAGTGCAGTACTTC. It yields the protein CASSVASSGGVQYF.

The chain uses TRBV9 and TRBJ1-5; no clear D. The CDR3 extends over 15 amino acids. V dropped 0 bases and J dropped 5 bases, with 12 bases sitting between them. CDR1 is SGDLS, CDR2 YYNGEE, per germline. The CDR3 loop is CASSVVPDPYQPQHF. DNA of the CDR3: TGTGCCAGCAGCGTAGTTCCAGACCCTTATCAGCCCCAGCATTTT.

This clonotype was seen repeatedly, ten times or more. This chain joins TRBV9 and TRBJ2-5; 7 nucleotides line up with TRBD1. CDR1 SGDLS and CDR2 YYNGEE come from the germline V gene. CDR3 length: 15 residues. V was clipped by 0 bases and J by 4 bases; unmatched bases: 6. The CDR3 sequence is CASSVDQGDGETQYF. CDR3 sequence (DNA): TGTGCCAGCAGCGTAGATCAGGGGGACGGAGAGACCCAGTACTTC.

The sample holds many counts of this clonotype. The chain joins TRBV9 to TRBJ2-2; 9 bases match TRBD1. V lost 4 bases, J lost 9 bases, and 10 bases stayed unmatched. Per germline, CDR1 SGDLS and CDR2 YYNGEE. CDR3 length equals 15 residues. The CDR3 protein is CASSIHQTGGRELFF. As DNA, the CDR3 is TGTGCCAGCAGCATACACCAAACAGGGGGCCGGGAGCTGTTTTTT.

This chain uses TRBV9 with TRBJ2-7; D may be TRBD2 (6 bases). V gave up 7 bases and J gave up 1 base, with 9 bases separating them. The CDR3 length is 12 residues. CDR1 is SGDLS and CDR2 is YYNGEE in the germline V gene. CDR3 DNA: TGTGCCAGCGGGCGGGGTTCCTACGAGCAGTACTTC. This gives the protein CASGRGSYEQYF.

This clonotype was observed a handful of times. The chain is built from TRBV9 and TRBJ2-7; 7 nucleotides match TRBD2. The V gene's germline CDR1 is SGDLS and CDR2 YYNGEE. V was clipped by 4 bases and J by 5 bases; unmatched bases: 9. This CDR3 comprises 14 residues. DNA for the CDR3: TGTGCCAGCAGCATATCGACTAGCTTCGACGAGCAGTACTTC. As protein: CASSISTSFDEQYF.

This clonotype was found many times. This rearrangement joins TRBV9 to TRBJ2-2, with a weak D call TRBD1 (5 bases). The germline CDR1 and CDR2 sequences are SGDLS and YYNGEE. There are 13 residues in the CDR3. Trimming cost V 2 bases and J 4 bases, with 6 bases left between them. The CDR3 region has the DNA TGTGCCAGCAGCGTCGACAGCACCGGGGAGCTGTTTTTT. Its translation: CASSVDSTGELFF.

This clonotype was counted at least ten times. This CDR3 reads CASSVGTGLETQYF. As DNA, the CDR3 is TGTGCCAGCAGCGTAGGGACAGGGCTGGAGACCCAGTACTTC. The chain recombines TRBV9 with TRBJ2-5, with 8 positions matching TRBD1. Trimming took 0 bases from V and 5 from J; bases not matched to a gene: 3. CDR3 size: 14 residues. Germline V CDR1 and CDR2: SGDLS, YYNGEE.

This clonotype was found many times. V is TRBV9 and J is TRBJ2-5; tentatively, D is TRBD2 (5 bases). The V end lost 1 base, the J end lost 4 bases, and 11 bases lay between the germline ends. The germline gives CDR1 SGDLS, CDR2 YYNGEE. The CDR3 length is 14 residues. The CDR3 is CASSVRGLLETQYF. The CDR3 coding sequence is TGTGCCAGCAGCGTAAGAGGACTCTTAGAGACCCAGTACTTC.

This clonotype has at least ten counts. This chain joins TRBV9 and TRBJ1-4, with D perhaps TRBD1 (6 bases). Germline-derived CDR1 and CDR2 are SGDLS and YYNGEE. With 3 bases removed from V and 7 bases from J, the gap between germline ends came to 16 bases. This CDR3 has 15 residues. Written as DNA, the CDR3 is TGTGCCAGCAGCGGAGATGGGGGCGCGGGTGAAAAACTGTTTTTT. Translated: CASSGDGGAGEKLFF.

This clonotype was observed many times. The chain recombines TRBV9 with TRBJ1-2; 8 nucleotides line up with TRBD1. J gave up 4 bases and V 1 base, and 6 bases lay outside the gene matches. CDR1 is SGDLS and CDR2 is YYNGEE in the germline V gene. This CDR3 is 15 amino acids long. As DNA, the CDR3 is TGTGCCAGCAGCGTATCGGACAGGGACGGCTATGGCTACACCTTC. It encodes CASSVSDRDGYGYTF.

At least ten counts were recorded for this clonotype. The rearrangement uses TRBV9 and TRBJ2-3; 9 nucleotides line up with TRBD2. In germline, CDR1 is SGDLS, CDR2 YYNGEE. The CDR3 has 16 residues. The ends lost 1 base at V and 4 bases at J; junction bases unmatched: 7. This chain's CDR3 is CASSVSGTSTADTQYF. CDR3 sequence (DNA): TGTGCCAGCAGCGTATCCGGGACTAGCACTGCAGATACGCAGTATTTT.

This clonotype was seen many times. The chain carries TRBV9 and TRBJ2-2, with D possibly TRBD1 on 6 matching bases. V lost 0 bases, J lost 5 bases, and 17 bases lay in between. Looked up from germline, CDR1 is SGDLS and CDR2 is YYNGEE. The CDR3 spans 17 residues. CDR3 DNA sequence: TGTGCCAGCAGCGTAGGACCACAGGGTTGGATAACCGGGGAGCTGTTTTTT. This encodes CASSVGPQGWITGELFF. Together with reference TRBV9 and TRBJ2-2, the CDR3 gives the full variable domain: DSGVTQTPKHLITATGQRVTLRCSPRSGDLSVYWYQQSLDQGLQFLIQYYNGEERAKGNILERFSAQQFPDLHSELNLSSLELGDSALYFCASSVGPQGWITGELFFGEGSRLTVL.

This clonotype has ten or more counts. The chain combines TRBV9 with TRBJ2-1; D unresolved. Trimming cost V 0 bases and J 1 base, with 11 bases left between them. The CDR3 sequence is 16 residues long. Germline V gene lookup returns CDR1 SGDLS and CDR2 YYNGEE. CDR3 sequence reads: CASSVVGVGSYNEQFF. CDR3 in DNA: TGTGCCAGCAGCGTAGTGGGTGTTGGTTCCTACAATGAGCAGTTCTTC.

The sample holds many counts of this clonotype. V and J are TRBV9 and TRBJ2-5, with TRBD1 matching over 8 bases. Germline assignment: CDR1 SGDLS and CDR2 YYNGEE. The CDR3 is 16 residues long. The ends lost 0 bases at V and 4 bases at J; junction bases unmatched: 8. CDR3 sequence: CASSVASRGLGETQYF. In DNA, the CDR3 is TGTGCCAGCAGCGTAGCTTCCAGGGGGCTTGGAGAGACCCAGTACTTC. The full variable domain, with the rest looked up from reference TRBV9 and TRBJ2-5, is DSGVTQTPKHLITATGQRVTLRCSPRSGDLSVYWYQQSLDQGLQFLIQYYNGEERAKGNILERFSAQQFPDLHSELNLSSLELGDSALYFCASSVASRGLGETQYFGPGTRLLVL.

Only a few counts were recorded for this clonotype. The gene calls are TRBV9 and TRBJ2-5; 7 bases line up with TRBD2. The CDR3 contains 16 residues. Germline values: CDR1 SGDLS, CDR2 YYNGEE. V lost 4 bases and J lost 5; bases outside the gene matches: 14. The CDR3 here is CASSPDGAGREETQYF. As DNA, the CDR3 is TGTGCCAGCAGCCCCGATGGGGCAGGGAGGGAGGAGACCCAGTACTTC.

This clonotype was counted at least ten times. The V and J genes are TRBV9 and TRBJ2-3, with 8 bases matching TRBD1. CDR1 and CDR2 (germline): SGDLS, YYNGEE. V trimming: 3 bases; J trimming: 2 bases; junction bases outside the gene matches: 5. The CDR3 has 15 amino acids. CDR3 residues: CASSAGTGTTDTQYF. In DNA form, the CDR3 reads TGTGCCAGCAGCGCCGGGACAGGCACCACAGATACGCAGTATTTT. Full variable domain (outside the CDR3, taken from reference TRBV9 and TRBJ2-3): DSGVTQTPKHLITATGQRVTLRCSPRSGDLSVYWYQQSLDQGLQFLIQYYNGEERAKGNILERFSAQQFPDLHSELNLSSLELGDSALYFCASSAGTGTTDTQYFGPGTRLTVL.

This clonotype was found many times. The rearrangement links TRBV9 to TRBJ2-1, with TRBD2 identical over 8 bases. Germline V CDR1 and CDR2: SGDLS, YYNGEE. J lost 5 bases, V lost 0 bases, and 10 bases had no gene match. This CDR3 has 17 amino acids. In DNA, the CDR3 is TGTGCCAGCAGCGTAGGTCCAGCCGGGGGGGAGGACAATGAGCAGTTCTTC. This gives the protein CASSVGPAGGEDNEQFF.

At least ten counts were recorded for this clonotype. The chain has TRBV9 and TRBJ1-3; D possibly corresponds to TRBD1 (6 bases). The CDR3 is 15 residues long. V lost 6 bases, J lost 1 base, and 14 bases lay in between. Looked up from germline, CDR1 is SGDLS and CDR2 is YYNGEE. CDR3 residues: CASTLGGASGNTIYF. The DNA for the CDR3 is TGTGCCAGCACCCTAGGGGGGGCATCTGGAAACACCATATATTTT.

In its sample, this clonotype was seen many times. The gene calls are TRBV9 and TRBJ2-1, with 7 bases lining up with TRBD1. The CDR3 runs 16 residues. Germline CDR1 is SGDLS and CDR2 is YYNGEE. Unmatched junction bases numbered 8, after V lost 0 bases and J lost 5 bases. For the CDR3, the DNA is TGTGCCAGCAGCGTAGCGAGGGGGCACCTTAACAATGAGCAGTTCTTC. It codes for CASSVARGHLNNEQFF.

In this sample, this clonotype turned up many times. The chain carries TRBV9 and TRBJ2-1, with 14 bases fitting TRBD2. Trimming cost V 3 bases and J 7 bases; bases outside gene matches: 12. This CDR3 comprises 18 residues. Germline CDR1 is SGDLS and CDR2 is YYNGEE. For the CDR3, the DNA is TGTGCCAGCAGCGCCTACCTGACTAGCGGGGGGGCCGTTAATGAGCAGTTCTTC. Its protein product is CASSAYLTSGGAVNEQFF.

This clonotype was seen repeatedly, ten times or more. The chain combines TRBV9 with TRBJ2-7, with 8 bases identical to TRBD1. J gave up 2 bases and V 0 bases, and 4 bases lay outside the gene matches. The CDR3 has 15 amino acids. CDR1 is SGDLS, CDR2 YYNGEE, per germline. The CDR3 is CASSVATGGPYEQYF. In DNA form, the CDR3 reads TGTGCCAGCAGCGTAGCCACAGGGGGGCCCTACGAGCAGTACTTC.

This clonotype came up many times. The chain carries TRBV9 and TRBJ2-3, with TRBD2 matching 10 bases. CDR3 size: 15 residues. The V and J ends lost 1 base and 6 bases, in that order; junction bases with no gene match: 5. Per the germline V gene, CDR1 is SGDLS and CDR2 is YYNGEE. The CDR3 here is CASSVLAGGRDTQYF. Here the CDR3 DNA reads TGTGCCAGCAGCGTATTAGCGGGGGGTAGGGATACGCAGTATTTT.

This clonotype has at least ten counts. The gene calls are TRBV21-1 and TRBJ2-7; the table's D call of TRBD2 was not tested on the DNA. TRBV21-1 constitutes a pseudogene. The CDR3 loop spans 23 amino acids. This CDR3 reads CASSTQLRQGFGTSGGEVYEQYF. CDR3 coding DNA: TGTGCCAGCAGCACCCAGTTGAGACAGGGGTTTGGGACTAGCGGGGGGGAAGTCTACGAGCAGTACTTC.